Here is one T cell receptor (beta chain) with its context. TCRdb independently ran MiXCR on the RACE reads; one entry per CDR3 protein. Of over 300,000 distinct CDR3 sequences detected, approximately 5% appear once; the ten largest clones hold just over 2.5%. This sample was included in a study of human T cells and chemical hapten exposure. V was clipped by 4 bases and J by 4 bases, with 10 bases between them. This CDR3 contains 13 residues. Germline-derived CDR1 and CDR2 are SGDLS and YYNGEE. As to time point: pre-sensitization, week 0. Treatment of the sample: therapeutic diphenylcyclopropenone sensitization with weekly scalp DPC. Donors were 18 to 70-year-old alopecia patients suitable for DPC.

This sample comprised whole blood, obtained in connection with sensitization to the hapten diphenylcyclopropenone (DPC). The TCR originated in a woman in her forties or fifties with alopecia areata. Some clones in this sample may be carry-over from other donors' samples. This chain connects TRBV9 to TRBJ2-3; D is ambiguous. The CDR3 nucleotides are TGTGCCAGCAGCCCGTTTGTTGCAGATACGCAGTATTTT. Translation: CASSPFVADTQYF.